Sequencing of this T cell receptor (beta chain) was carried out in a study of cytomegalovirus exposure and HLA in healthy donors. At the level of the study: There were 65 million to 85 million unique TCRs (from HLA-typed donors) in an early data release.

General study points: Most likely, a cluster of highly shared sequence variants arose as a sequencing artifact. A later analysis by the authors found several of the most significant clusters apparently linked to common viral pathogens.

CDR1 and CDR2 from the germline V gene are MNHEY and SMNVEV (reference sequence). The CDR3 is 16 residues long. The germline V and J ends were trimmed by 5 bases and 1 base, with 15 bases remaining between them. Points on this clone: Its antigen is as yet unknown.

Amplification used 60 Vbeta primers and 13 Jbeta primers. TCRdb's table, derived via immunoSEQ multiplex PCR, lists solely in-frame clones and lacks some. Among about 86,000 clones listed, 78% were seen once. Source material: PBMCs. V and J are TRBV27 and TRBJ1-5; no reliable D call. The sequence was collected from a male donor in good health and CMV-seropositive. In nucleotides, the CDR3 is TGTGCCAGCAGTCCCGCCGGGGTGGGAAGCAATCAGCCCCAGCATTTT. The encoded protein is CASSPAGVGSNQPQHF.